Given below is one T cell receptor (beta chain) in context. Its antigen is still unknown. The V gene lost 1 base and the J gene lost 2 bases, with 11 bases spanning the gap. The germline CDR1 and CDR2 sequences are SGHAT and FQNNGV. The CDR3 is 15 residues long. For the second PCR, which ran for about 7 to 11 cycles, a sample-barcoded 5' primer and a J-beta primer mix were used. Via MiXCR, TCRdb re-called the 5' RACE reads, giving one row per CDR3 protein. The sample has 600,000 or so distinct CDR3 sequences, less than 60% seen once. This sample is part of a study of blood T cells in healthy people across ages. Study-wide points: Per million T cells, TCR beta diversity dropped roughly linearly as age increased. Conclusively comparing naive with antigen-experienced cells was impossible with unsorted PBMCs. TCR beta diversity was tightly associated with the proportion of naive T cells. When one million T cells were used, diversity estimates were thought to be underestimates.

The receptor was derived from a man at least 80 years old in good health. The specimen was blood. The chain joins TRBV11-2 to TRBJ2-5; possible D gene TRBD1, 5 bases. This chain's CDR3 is CASSLVPQGQETQYF. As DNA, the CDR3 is TGTGCCAGCAGCTTAGTCCCCCAGGGTCAAGAGACCCAGTACTTC. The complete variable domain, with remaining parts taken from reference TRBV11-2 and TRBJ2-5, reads EAGVAQSPRYKIIEKRQSVAFWCNPISGHATLYWYQQILGQGPKLLIQFQNNGVVDDSQLPKDRFSAERLKGVDSTLKIQPAKLEDSAVYLCASSLVPQGQETQYFGPGTRLLVL.